The clone carrying this T cell receptor beta chain is categorized as medium-sized. The sample comes from a study of graft-versus-host responses after intestinal transplantation. Study context: Every transplant recipient was induced with anti-thymocyte globulin, then maintained on tacrolimus and steroids for about 3 years.

TCRdb's copy holds only in-frame clones and misses some; the assay was immunoSEQ multiplex PCR. The table records roughly 3,000 clones, 30% to 35% of them present only once. Germline-derived CDR1 and CDR2 are MDHEN and SYDVKM. The V gene lost 6 bases and the J gene lost 2 bases, with 14 bases spanning the gap. This CDR3 has 14 amino acids. Material: alloreactive CD4+ T cells from a mixed lymphocyte reaction culture, obtained before transplantation. Subset specified: CFSE-low proliferating T cells sorted from roughly 6-day pre-transplant mixed lymphocyte reaction (GvH or HvG direction). The chain recombines TRBV28 with TRBJ2-7; a weak D match, TRBD1 (7 bases). This clonotype was obtained from a human patient who was an organ donor for intestinal transplantation. As DNA, the CDR3 is TGTGCCAGCAGCCGCGGGACAGTTCCCTACGAGCAGTACTTC. Its protein product is CASSRGTVPYEQYF. The variable domain in full, completed from reference TRBV28 and TRBJ2-7, reads DVKVTQSSRYLVKRTGEKVFLECVQDMDHENMFWYRQDPGLGLRLIYFSYDVKMKEKGDIPEGYSVSREKKERFSLILESASTNQTSMYLCASSRGTVPYEQYFGPGTRLTVT.